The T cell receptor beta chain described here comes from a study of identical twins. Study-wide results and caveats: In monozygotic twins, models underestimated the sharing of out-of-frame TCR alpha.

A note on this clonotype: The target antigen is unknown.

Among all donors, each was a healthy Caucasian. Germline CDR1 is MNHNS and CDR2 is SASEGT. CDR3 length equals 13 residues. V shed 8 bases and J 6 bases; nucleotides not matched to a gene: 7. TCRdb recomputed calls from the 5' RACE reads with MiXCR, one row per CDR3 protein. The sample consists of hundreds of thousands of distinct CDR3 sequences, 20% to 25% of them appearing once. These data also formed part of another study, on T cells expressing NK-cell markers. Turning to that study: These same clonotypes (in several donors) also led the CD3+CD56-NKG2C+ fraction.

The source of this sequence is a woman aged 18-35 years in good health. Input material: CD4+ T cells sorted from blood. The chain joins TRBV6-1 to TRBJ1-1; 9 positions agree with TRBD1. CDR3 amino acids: CASGGQGVSEAFF. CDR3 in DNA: TGTGCCAGCGGGGGACAGGGCGTCTCTGAAGCTTTCTTT.